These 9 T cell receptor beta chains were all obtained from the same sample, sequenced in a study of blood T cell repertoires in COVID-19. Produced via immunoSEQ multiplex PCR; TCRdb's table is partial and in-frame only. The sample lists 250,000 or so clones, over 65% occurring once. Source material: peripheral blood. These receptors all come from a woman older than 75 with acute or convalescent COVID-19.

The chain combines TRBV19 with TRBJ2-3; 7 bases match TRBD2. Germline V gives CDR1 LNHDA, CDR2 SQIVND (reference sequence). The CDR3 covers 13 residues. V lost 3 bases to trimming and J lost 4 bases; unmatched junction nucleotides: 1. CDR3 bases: TGTGCCAGTAGTATTGCGGGGGCAGATACGCAGTATTTT. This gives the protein CASSIAGADTQYF.

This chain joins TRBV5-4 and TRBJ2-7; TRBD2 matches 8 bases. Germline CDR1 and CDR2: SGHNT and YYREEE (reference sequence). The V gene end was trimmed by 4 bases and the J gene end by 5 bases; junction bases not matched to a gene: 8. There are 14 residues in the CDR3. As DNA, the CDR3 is TGTGCCAGCAGCACGGGGACTAGTGTCCACGAGCAGTACTTC. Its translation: CASSTGTSVHEQYF.

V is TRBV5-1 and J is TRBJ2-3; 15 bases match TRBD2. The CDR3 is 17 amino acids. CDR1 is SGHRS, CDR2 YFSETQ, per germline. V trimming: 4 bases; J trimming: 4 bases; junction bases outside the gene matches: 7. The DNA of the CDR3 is TGCGCCAGCAGCCCGGGGACTAGCGGGAGGAGGTCAGATACGCAGTATTTT. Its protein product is CASSPGTSGRRSDTQYF. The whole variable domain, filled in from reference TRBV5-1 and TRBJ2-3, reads KAGVTQTPRYLIKTRGQQVTLSCSPISGHRSVSWYQQTPGQGLQFLFEYFSETQRNKGNFPGRFSGRQFSNSRSEMNVSTLELGDSALYLCASSPGTSGRRSDTQYFGPGTRLTVL.

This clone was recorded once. This chain's CDR3 is CASTGSGGKDTQYF. The CDR3 DNA reads as TGTGCCAGCACCGGTAGCGGGGGTAAAGATACGCAGTATTTT. The V call is TRBV6-5, the J call TRBJ2-3, with TRBD2 identical over 9 bases. Germline V gene lookup returns CDR1 MNHEY and CDR2 SVGAGI. The CDR3 sequence is 14 residues long. V gave up 7 bases and J gave up 5 bases; unmatched junction bases: 7.

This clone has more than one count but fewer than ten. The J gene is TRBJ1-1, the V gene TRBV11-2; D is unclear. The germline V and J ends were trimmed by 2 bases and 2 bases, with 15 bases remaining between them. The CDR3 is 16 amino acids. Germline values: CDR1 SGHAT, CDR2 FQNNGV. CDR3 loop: CASSLYGRRLNTEAFF. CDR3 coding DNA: TGTGCCAGCAGCTTATATGGTCGGCGACTTAACACTGAAGCTTTCTTT.

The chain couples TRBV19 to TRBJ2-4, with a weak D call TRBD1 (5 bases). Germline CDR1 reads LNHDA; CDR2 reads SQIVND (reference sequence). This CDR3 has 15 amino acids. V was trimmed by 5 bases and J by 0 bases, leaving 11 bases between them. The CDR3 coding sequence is TGTGCCAGTAGTCAGGGATCTCTAGCCAAAAACATTCAGTACTTC. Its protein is CASSQGSLAKNIQYF.

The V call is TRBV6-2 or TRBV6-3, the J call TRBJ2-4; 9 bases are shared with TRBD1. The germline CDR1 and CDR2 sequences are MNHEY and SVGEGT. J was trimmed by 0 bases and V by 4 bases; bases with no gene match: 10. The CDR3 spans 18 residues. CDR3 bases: TGTGCCAGCAGTTCCCTTCCGGGACAGGGATTAGCCAAAAACATTCAGTACTTC. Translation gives CASSSLPGQGLAKNIQYF.

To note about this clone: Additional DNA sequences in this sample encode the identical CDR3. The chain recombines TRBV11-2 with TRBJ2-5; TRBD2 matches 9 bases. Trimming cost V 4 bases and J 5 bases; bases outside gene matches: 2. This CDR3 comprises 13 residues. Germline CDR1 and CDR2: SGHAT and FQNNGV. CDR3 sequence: CASSSGLAETQYF. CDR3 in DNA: TGTGCCAGCAGCTCAGGACTAGCGGAGACCCAGTACTTC.

This CDR3 is CASSGQIVATNEKLFF. The DNA of the CDR3 is TGCGCCAGCTCGGGACAAATAGTTGCAACTAATGAAAAACTGTTTTTT. The chain is built from TRBV4-1 and TRBJ1-4; D perhaps matches TRBD1 (6 bases). This CDR3 contains 16 residues. The ends were cut back, 8 bases at V and 0 bases at J, with 16 bases in the middle. Germline CDR1 and CDR2: MGHRA and YSYEKL.